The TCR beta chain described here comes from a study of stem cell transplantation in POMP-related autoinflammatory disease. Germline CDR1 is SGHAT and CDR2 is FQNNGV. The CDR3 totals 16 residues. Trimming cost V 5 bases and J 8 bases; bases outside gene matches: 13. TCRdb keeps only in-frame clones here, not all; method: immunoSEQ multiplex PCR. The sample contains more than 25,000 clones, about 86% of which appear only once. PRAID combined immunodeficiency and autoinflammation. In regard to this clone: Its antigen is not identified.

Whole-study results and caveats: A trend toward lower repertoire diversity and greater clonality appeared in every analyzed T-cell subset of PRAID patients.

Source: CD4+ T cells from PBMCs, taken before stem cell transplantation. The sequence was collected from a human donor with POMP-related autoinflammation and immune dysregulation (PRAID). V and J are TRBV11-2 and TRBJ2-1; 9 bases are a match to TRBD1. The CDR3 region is CASSVHRGRPGYEQFF. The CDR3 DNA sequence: TGTGCCAGCAGCGTACACAGGGGGCGACCTGGCTATGAGCAGTTCTTC.